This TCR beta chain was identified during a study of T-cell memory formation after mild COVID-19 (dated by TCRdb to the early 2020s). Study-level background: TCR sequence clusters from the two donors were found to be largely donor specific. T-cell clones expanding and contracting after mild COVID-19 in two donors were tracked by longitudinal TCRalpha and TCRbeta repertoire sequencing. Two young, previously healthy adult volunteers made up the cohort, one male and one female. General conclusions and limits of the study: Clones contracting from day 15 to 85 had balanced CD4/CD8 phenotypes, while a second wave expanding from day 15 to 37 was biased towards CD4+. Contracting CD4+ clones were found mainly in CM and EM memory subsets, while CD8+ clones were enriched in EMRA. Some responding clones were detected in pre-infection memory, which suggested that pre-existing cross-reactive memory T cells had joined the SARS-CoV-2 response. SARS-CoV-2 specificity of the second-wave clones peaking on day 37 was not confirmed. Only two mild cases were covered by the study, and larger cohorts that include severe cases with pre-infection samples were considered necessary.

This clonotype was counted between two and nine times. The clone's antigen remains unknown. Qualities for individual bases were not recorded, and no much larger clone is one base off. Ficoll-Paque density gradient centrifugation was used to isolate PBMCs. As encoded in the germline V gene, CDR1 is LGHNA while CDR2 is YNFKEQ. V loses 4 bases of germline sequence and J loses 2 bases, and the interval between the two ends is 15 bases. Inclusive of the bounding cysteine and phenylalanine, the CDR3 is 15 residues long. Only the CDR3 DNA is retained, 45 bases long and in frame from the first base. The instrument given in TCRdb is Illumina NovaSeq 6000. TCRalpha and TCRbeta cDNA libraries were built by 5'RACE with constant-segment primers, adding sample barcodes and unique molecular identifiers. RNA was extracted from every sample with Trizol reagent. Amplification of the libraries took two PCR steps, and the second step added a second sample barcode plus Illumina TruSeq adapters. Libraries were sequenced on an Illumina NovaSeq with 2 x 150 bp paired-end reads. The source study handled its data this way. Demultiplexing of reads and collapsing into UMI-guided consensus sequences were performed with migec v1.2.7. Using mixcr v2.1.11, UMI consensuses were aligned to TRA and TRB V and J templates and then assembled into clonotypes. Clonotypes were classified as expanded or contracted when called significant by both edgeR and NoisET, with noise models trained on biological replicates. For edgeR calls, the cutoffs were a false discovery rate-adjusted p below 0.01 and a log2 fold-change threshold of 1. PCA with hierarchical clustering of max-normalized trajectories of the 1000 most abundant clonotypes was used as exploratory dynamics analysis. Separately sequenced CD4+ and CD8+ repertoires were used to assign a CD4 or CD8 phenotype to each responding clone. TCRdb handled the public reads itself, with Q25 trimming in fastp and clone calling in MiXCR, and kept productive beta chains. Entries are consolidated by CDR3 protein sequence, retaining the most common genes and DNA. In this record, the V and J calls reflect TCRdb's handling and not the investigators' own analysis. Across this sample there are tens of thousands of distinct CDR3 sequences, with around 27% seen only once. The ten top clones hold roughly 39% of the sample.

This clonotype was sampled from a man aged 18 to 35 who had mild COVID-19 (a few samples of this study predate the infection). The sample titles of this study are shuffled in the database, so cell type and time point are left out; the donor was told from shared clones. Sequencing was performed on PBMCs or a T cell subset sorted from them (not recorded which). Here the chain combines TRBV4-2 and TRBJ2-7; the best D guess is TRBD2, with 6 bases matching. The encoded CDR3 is CASSPGTGDPYEQYF. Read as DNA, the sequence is TGTGCCAGCAGCCCCGGGACTGGGGACCCCTACGAGCAGTACTTC.